The text below deals with one T cell receptor (beta chain). What it recognizes is unknown. Germline lookup yields CDR1 SGHRS and CDR2 YFSETQ. V dropped 2 bases and J dropped 4 bases, with 13 bases sitting between them. This CDR3 is built from 14 residues. This record belongs to a study of cytomegalovirus exposure and HLA in healthy donors. For the study at large: Tens of millions of unique TCRs from HLA-typed donors were held in an early data release. Study observations and caveats: According to a later analysis, donors in an Asian-associated ancestry cluster reportedly had fewer N-insertions than the approximately 720-donor mean. CMV serostatus stood as the only immune exposure information on hand. Cytomegalovirus-associated TCR beta chains were listed, numbering some 150.

This PCR relied on a set of 60 Vbeta primers and 13 Jbeta primers. TCRdb's copy holds only in-frame clones and misses some; the assay was immunoSEQ multiplex PCR. This sample contains 200,000 to 250,000 clones. The genes are TRBV5-1 and TRBJ2-7, with D possibly TRBD1 on 6 matching bases. This TCR came from a woman aged 25 to 39 in good health and CMV-seropositive. Sequencing input: PBMCs. CDR3 residues: CASSFTGSQYEQYF. The DNA of the CDR3 is TGCGCCAGCAGCTTCACAGGGAGCCAATACGAGCAGTACTTC.